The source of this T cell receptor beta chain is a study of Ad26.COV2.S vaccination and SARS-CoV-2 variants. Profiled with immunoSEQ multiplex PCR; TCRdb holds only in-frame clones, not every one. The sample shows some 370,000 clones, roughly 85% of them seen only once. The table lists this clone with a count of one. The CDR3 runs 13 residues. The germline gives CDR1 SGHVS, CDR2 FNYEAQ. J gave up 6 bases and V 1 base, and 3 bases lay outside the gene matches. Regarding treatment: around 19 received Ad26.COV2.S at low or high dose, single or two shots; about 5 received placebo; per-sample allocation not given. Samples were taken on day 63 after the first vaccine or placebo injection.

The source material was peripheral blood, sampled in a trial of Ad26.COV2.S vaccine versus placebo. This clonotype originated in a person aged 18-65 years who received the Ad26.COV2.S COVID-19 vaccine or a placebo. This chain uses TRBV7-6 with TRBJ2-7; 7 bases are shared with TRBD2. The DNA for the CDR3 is TGTGCCAGCAGCTTAGGGACTAGGGTCGAGCAGTACTTC. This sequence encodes CASSLGTRVEQYF.